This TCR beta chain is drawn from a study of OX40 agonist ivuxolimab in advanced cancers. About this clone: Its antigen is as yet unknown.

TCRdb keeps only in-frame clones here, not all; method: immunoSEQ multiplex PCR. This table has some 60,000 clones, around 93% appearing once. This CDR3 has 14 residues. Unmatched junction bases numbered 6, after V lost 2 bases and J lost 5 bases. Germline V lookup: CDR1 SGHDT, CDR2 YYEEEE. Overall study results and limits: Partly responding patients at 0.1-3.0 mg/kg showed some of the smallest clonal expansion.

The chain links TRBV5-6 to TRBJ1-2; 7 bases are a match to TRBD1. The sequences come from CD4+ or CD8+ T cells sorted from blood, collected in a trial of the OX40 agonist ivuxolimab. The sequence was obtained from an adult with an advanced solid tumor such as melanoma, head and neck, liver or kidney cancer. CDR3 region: CASSLGGGNYGYTF. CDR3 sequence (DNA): TGTGCCAGCAGCTTAGGAGGGGGCAATTATGGCTACACCTTC.